This T cell receptor (beta chain) comes out of a study of cytomegalovirus exposure and HLA in healthy donors. V was trimmed by 0 bases and J by 5 bases, leaving 8 bases between them. Germline assignment: CDR1 SGHRS and CDR2 YFSETQ. CDR3 length equals 13 residues. Healthy bone marrow donors made up the donors. Study findings and constraints: One variant, a missense change in DCLRE1C, was linked in a later analysis to TCR beta V- and J-gene trimming.

PCR was performed using 60 Vbeta and 13 Jbeta primers. Repertoires were generated with immunoSEQ multiplex PCR, while TCRdb's copy carries only in-frame clones and drops some. The data hold around 95,000 clones, with roughly 70% observed a single time. A remark on this clone: Its antigen is as yet unknown.

The sample consisted of PBMCs. The chain is built from TRBV5-1 and TRBJ2-5; possibly TRBD2 for D (6 bases). This sequence originates from a male donor in good health and CMV-seronegative. CDR3 DNA: TGCGCCAGCAGCTTGGGAAGCGGGGAGACCCAGTACTTC. Protein sequence: CASSLGSGETQYF.